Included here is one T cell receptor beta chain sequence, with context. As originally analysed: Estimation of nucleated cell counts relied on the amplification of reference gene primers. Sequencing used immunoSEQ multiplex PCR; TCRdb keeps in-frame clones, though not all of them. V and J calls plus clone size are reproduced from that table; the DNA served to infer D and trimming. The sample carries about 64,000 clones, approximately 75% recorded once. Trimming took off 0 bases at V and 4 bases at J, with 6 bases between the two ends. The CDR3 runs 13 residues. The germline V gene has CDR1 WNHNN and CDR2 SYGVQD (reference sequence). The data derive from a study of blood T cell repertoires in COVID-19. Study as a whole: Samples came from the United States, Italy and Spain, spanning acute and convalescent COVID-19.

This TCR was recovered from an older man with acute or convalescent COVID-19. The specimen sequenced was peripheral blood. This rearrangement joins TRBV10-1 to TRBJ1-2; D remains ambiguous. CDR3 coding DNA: TGCGCCAGCAGTGAGTCTGCGGTCTATGGCTACACCTTC. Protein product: CASSESAVYGYTF.